This T cell receptor (beta chain) was identified in a study of CD4 T cells in relation to SARS-CoV-2 and coronaviruses. This clone was detected only a few times. Trimming cost V 5 bases and J 6 bases, with 13 bases left between them. Germline V lookup: CDR1 SNHLY, CDR2 FYNNEI. The CDR3 contains 14 residues. Unexposed donor CD4+ T cells date from about 2011-2018, before the COVID-19 pandemic. Libraries were prepared by immunoSEQ multiplex PCR; TCRdb keeps only in-frame clonotypes and omits some of them. The sample includes roughly 63,000 clones, about 95% of them seen just once. Sequenced material: naive CD4+ T cells from PBMCs. Noted subset: naive CD4+ T cells isolated by negative enrichment. The clonotype originates from a human donor in good health. V usage is TRBV2 and J usage is TRBJ2-2, with D perhaps TRBD1 or TRBD2 (5 bases each). CDR3 sequence reads: CASSSFGASGELFF. The CDR3 region has the DNA TGTGCCAGCAGTTCGTTCGGGGCCTCCGGGGAGCTGTTTTTT.